This T cell receptor beta chain was found in a study of cytomegalovirus exposure and HLA in healthy donors. Primers: 60 Vbeta forward and 13 Jbeta reverse. Produced via immunoSEQ multiplex PCR; TCRdb's table is partial and in-frame only. The data show about 190,000 clones, with roughly three quarters seen just once and roughly 1.5% held by the top ten. The TCR comes from a woman aged 18 to 35 in good health and CMV-seronegative. The sequenced sample consisted of PBMCs.

CDR3 sequence (DNA): TGTGCCAGCAGCTTCCGGGACAGGGAGGCGGGTGAGCAGTTCTTC. Encoded protein: CASSFRDREAGEQFF. The chain carries TRBV7-3 and TRBJ2-1; the match to TRBD1 covers 9 bases. The V and J ends lost 3 bases and 9 bases, in that order; junction bases with no gene match: 9. The CDR3 runs 15 residues. The germline V gene encodes CDR1 SGHTA and CDR2 FQGTGA.